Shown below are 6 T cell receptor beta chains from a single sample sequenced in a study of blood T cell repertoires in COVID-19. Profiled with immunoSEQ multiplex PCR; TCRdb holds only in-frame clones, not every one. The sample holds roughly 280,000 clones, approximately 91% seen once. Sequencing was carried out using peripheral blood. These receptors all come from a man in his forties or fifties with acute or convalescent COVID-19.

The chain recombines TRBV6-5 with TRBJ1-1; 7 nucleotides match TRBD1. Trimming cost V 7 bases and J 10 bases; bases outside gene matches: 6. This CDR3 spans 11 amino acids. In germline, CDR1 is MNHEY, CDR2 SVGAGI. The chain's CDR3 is CASMIRQGAFF. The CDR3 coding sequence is TGTGCCAGCATGATTCGACAGGGAGCTTTCTTT.

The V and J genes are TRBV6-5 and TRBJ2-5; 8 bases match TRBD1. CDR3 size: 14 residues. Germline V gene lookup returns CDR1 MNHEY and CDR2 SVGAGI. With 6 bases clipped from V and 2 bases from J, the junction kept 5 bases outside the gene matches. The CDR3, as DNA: TGTGCCAGCAGGAAGGACAGGGCGCAAGAGACCCAGTACTTC. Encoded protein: CASRKDRAQETQYF.

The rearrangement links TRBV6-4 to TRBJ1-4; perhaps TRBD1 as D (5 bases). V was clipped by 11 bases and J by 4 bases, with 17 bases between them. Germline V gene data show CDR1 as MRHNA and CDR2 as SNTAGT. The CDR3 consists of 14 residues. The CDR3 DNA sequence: TGTGCCTTAAGGTGGTACAGGTATAATGAAAAACTGTTTTTT. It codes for CALRWYRYNEKLFF.

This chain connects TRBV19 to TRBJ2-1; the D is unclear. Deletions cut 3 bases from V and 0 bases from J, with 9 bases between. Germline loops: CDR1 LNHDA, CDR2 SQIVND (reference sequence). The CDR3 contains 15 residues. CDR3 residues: CASSISMSSYNEQFF. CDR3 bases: TGTGCCAGTAGTATCTCGATGAGCTCCTACAATGAGCAGTTCTTC.

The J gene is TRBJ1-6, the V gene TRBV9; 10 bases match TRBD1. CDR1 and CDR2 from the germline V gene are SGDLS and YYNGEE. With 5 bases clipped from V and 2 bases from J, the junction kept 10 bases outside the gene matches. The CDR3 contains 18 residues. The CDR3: CASSDFGTGETYNSPLHF. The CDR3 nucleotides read TGTGCCAGCAGTGACTTTGGGACAGGGGAAACCTATAATTCACCCCTCCACTTT.

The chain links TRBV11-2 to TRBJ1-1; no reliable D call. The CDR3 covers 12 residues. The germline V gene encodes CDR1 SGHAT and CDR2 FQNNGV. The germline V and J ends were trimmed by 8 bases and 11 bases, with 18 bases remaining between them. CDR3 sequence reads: CASRSEGTPAFF. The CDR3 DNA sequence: TGTGCCAGCCGTTCCGAGGGAACACCCGCTTTCTTT.